This T cell receptor (beta chain) was retrieved from a study of blood T cell repertoires in COVID-19. The wider study: PBMCs, B-cell-depleted T cells, or T cells provided the cDNA or gDNA that made up the material.

With 5 bases clipped from V and 0 bases from J, the junction kept 8 bases outside the gene matches. The CDR3 runs to 16 residues. The V gene's germline CDR1 is SGHNT and CDR2 YYREEE (reference sequence). The protocol was immunoSEQ multiplex PCR, while the TCRdb copy is restricted to in-frame clones and leaves out a portion. Counted here are 250,000 to 350,000 clones, 70% to 90% occurring once; the ten biggest clones make up around 4.5%. Input material: PBMCs or T cells enriched from blood (not recorded which). This chain joins TRBV5-4 and TRBJ2-5, with 9 positions matching TRBD1. The clonotype originates from a woman aged 30 to 39 who had recovered from COVID-19. The CDR3: CASSAGTGTNQETQYF. The CDR3 bases are TGTGCCAGCAGTGCCGGGACAGGGACTAACCAAGAGACCCAGTACTTC.